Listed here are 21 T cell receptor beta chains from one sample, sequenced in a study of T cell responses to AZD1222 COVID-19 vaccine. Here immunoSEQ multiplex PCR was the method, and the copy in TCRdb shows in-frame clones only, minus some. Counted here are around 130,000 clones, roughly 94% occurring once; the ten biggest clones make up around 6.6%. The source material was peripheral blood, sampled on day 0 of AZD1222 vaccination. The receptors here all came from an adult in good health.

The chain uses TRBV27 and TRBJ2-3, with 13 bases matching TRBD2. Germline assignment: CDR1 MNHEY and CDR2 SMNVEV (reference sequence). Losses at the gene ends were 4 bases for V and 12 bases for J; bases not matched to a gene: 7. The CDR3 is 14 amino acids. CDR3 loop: CASSSPGLAGEQYF. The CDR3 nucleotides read TGTGCCAGCAGTTCCCCCGGACTAGCGGGAGAACAGTATTTT.

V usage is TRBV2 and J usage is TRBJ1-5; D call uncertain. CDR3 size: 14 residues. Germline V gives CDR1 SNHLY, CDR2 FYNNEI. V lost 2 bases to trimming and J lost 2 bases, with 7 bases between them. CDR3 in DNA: TGTGCCAGCAGTGAATTATATGGCAATCAGCCCCAGCATTTT. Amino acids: CASSELYGNQPQHF.

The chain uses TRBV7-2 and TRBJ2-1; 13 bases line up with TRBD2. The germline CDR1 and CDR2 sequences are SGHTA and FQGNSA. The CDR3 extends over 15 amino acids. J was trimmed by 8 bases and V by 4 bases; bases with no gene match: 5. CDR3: CASSWFTSGRDEQFF. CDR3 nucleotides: TGTGCCAGCAGCTGGTTTACTAGCGGGAGGGATGAGCAGTTCTTC.

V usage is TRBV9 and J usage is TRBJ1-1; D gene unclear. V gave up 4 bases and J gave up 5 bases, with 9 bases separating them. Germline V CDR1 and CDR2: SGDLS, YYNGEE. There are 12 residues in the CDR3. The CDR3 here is CASSSGGTEAFF. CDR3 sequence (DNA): TGTGCCAGCAGCTCTGGAGGAACTGAAGCTTTCTTT.

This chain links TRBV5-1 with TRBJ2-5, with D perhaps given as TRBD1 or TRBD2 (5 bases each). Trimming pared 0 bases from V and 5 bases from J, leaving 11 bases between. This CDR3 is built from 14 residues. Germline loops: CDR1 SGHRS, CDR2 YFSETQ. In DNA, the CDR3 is TGCGCCAGCAGCTTGGGGGGGAAAAGGGAGACCCAGTACTTC. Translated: CASSLGGKRETQYF.

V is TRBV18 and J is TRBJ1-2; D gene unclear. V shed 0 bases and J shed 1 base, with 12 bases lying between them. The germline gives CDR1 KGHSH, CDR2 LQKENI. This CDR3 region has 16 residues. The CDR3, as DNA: TGTGCCAGCTCACCACCGCTTGGGCAGCTTAACTATGGCTACACCTTC. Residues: CASSPPLGQLNYGYTF.

The CDR3 loop reads CASSLIPGGYPGNTIYF. CDR3 in DNA: TGTGCCAGCAGCTTAATACCGGGGGGATACCCTGGAAACACCATATATTTT. The rearrangement uses TRBV7-8 and TRBJ1-3, with D perhaps TRBD1 (5 bases). The germline CDR1 and CDR2 sequences are SGHVS and FQNEAQ. Trimming removed 2 bases from V and 2 bases from J, with 16 bases in between. The CDR3 loop spans 17 amino acids.

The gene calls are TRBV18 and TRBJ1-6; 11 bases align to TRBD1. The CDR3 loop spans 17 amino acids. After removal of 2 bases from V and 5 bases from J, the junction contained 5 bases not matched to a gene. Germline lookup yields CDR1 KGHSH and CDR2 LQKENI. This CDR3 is CASSPFGQGANNSPLHF. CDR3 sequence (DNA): TGTGCCAGCTCACCATTCGGACAGGGGGCGAATAATTCACCCCTCCACTTT.

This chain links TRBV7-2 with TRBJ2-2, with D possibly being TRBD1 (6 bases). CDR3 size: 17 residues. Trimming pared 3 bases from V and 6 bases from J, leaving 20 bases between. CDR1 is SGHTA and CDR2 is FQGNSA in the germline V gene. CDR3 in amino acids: CASSFQAGAVLSGELFF. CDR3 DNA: TGTGCCAGCAGCTTCCAAGCAGGGGCCGTTTTATCCGGGGAGCTGTTTTTT.

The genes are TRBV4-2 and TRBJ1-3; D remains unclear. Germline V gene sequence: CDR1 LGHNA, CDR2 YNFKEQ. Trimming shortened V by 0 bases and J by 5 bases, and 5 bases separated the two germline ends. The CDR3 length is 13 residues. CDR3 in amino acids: CASSQEGRNTIYF. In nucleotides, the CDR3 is TGTGCCAGCAGCCAAGAAGGTCGAAACACCATATATTTT.

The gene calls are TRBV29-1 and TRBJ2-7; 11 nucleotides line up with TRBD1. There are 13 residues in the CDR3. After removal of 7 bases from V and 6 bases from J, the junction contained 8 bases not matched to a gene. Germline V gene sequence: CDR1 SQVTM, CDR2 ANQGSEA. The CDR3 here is CSAGSGTGGEQYF. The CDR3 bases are TGCAGCGCCGGGAGTGGGACAGGGGGCGAGCAGTACTTC.

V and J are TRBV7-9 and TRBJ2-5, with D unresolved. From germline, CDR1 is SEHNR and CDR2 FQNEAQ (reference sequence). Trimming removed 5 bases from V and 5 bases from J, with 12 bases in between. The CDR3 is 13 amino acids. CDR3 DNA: TGTGCCAGCAGCCCGGGCCTCGTGGAGACCCAGTACTTC. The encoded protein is CASSPGLVETQYF.

The CDR3 nucleotides read TGTGCCAGCAGCCCTTTGGGGAGCCAAGAGACCCAGTACTTC. Amino acid sequence: CASSPLGSQETQYF. J is TRBJ2-5 and V is TRBV7-9, with D perhaps TRBD2 (5 bases). The V gene's germline CDR1 is SEHNR and CDR2 FQNEAQ (reference sequence). The V and J ends lost 5 bases and 1 base respectively, with 11 bases between them. The CDR3 sequence is 14 residues long.

CDR3 bases: TGTGCCAGCAACCCGGGGACTAGCGCGCCCGGGGAGCAGTTCTTC. The encoded protein is CASNPGTSAPGEQFF. The V and J genes are TRBV6-2 or TRBV6-3 and TRBJ2-1; the match to TRBD2 covers 10 bases. The V segment lost 7 bases and the J segment 10 bases; nucleotides outside the gene matches: 13. Germline V gene lookup returns CDR1 MNHEY and CDR2 SVGEGT. The CDR3 has 15 amino acids.

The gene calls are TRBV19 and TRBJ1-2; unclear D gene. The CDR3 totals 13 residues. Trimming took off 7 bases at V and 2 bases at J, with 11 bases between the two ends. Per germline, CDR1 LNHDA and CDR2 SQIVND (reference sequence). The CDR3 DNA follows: TGTGCCAGTACCTCCACTCAGAACTATGGCTACACCTTC. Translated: CASTSTQNYGYTF. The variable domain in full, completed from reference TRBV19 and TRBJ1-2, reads DGGITQSPKYLFRKEGQNVTLSCEQNLNHDAMYWYRQDPGQGLRLIYYSQIVNDFQKGDIAEGYSVSREKKESFPLTVTSAQKNPTAFYLCASTSTQNYGYTFGSGTRLTVV.

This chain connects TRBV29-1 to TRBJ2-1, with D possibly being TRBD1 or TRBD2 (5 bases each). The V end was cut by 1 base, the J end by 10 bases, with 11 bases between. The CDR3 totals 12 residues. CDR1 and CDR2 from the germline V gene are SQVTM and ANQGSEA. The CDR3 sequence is CSVEGVRDEQFF. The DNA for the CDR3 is TGCAGCGTTGAAGGGGTACGGGACGAGCAGTTCTTC.

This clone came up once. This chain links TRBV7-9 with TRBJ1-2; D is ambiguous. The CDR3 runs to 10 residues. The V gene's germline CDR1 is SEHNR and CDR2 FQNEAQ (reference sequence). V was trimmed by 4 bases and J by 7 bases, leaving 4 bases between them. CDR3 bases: TGTGCCAGCAGCTCATTTGGCTACACCTTC. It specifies CASSSFGYTF.

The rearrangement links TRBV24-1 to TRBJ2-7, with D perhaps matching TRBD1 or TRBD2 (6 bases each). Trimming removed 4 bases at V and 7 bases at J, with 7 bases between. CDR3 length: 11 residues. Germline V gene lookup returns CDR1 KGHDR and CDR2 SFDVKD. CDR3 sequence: CATSEGGEQYF. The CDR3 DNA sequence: TGTGCCACCAGTGAAGGGGGGGAGCAGTACTTC.

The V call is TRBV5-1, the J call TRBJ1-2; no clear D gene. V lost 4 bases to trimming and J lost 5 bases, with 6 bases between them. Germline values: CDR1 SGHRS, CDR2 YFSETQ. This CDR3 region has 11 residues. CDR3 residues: CASSEGYGYTF. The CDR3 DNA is TGCGCCAGCAGCGAAGGGTATGGCTACACCTTC.

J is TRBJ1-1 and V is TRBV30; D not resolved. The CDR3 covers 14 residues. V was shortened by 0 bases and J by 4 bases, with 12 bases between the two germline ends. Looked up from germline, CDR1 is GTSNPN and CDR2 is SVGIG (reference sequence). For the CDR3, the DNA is TGTGCCTGGAGTGTACTAGGGTTCGGCACTGAAGCTTTCTTT. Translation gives CAWSVLGFGTEAFF.

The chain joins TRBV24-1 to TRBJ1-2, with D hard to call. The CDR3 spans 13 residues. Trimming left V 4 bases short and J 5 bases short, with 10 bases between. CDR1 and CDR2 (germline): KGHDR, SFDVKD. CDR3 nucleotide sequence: TGTGCCACCAGTGACCCGGACGCTTATGGCTACACCTTC. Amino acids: CATSDPDAYGYTF.